These 19 T cell receptor beta chains came from one sample sequenced in a study of tumor and adjacent non-tumor tissue in lung cancer. The library came from three nested PCR rounds adapted from ARM-PCR protocols. TCRdb reprocessed the multiplex PCR reads with MiXCR, giving one entry per CDR3 protein. The sample shows over 130,000 distinct CDR3 sequences, around 67% of them seen only once. The template was RNA from unsorted bulk tissue. Sequenced sample: lung tumor tissue. These receptors all come from a man aged 60 to 75 with small cell lung cancer.

Concerning this clonotype: This CDR3 is missing its conserved last phenylalanine or tryptophan, likely due to a read error. V and J are TRBV6-1 and TRBJ1-5, with D unresolved. The germline gives CDR1 MNHNS, CDR2 SASEGT. This CDR3 has 15 residues. The CDR3 DNA follows: TGTACCAGCAGTGAAGGTACTCGGTGGCATCAGCCCCAGCATTCT. This sequence encodes CTSSEGTRWHQPQHS.

Of note for this clonotype: One base away lies a much larger clone, so this may be a sequencing read error. The chain joins TRBV20-1 to TRBJ1-2; D may be TRBD1 (6 bases). In germline, CDR1 is DFQATT, CDR2 SNEGSKA (reference sequence). The V end lost 5 bases, the J end lost 8 bases, and 18 bases lay between the germline ends. The CDR3 contains 13 residues. The DNA for the CDR3 is TGCAGTGCTCAGGACAGCTCAAGCTTAGGCTACACCTTC. Translating gives CSAQDSSSLGYTF.

This clonotype has ten or more counts. DNA for the CDR3: TGTGCCAGCAGCTTCGGGGCAGCTGGCTACACCTTC. It codes for CASSFGAAGYTF. This sequence joins TRBV11-2 and TRBJ1-2; a weak D match, TRBD1 (5 bases). Germline V gene sequence: CDR1 SGHAT, CDR2 FQNNGV. This CDR3 spans 12 amino acids. Trimming cost V 3 bases and J 7 bases, with 9 bases left between them.

By frequency in the sample, this clonotype is large. The rearrangement joins TRBV4-1 to TRBJ1-2; the match to TRBD1 covers 11 bases. J was trimmed by 7 bases and V by 4 bases; bases with no gene match: 8. The germline gives CDR1 MGHRA, CDR2 YSYEKL. This CDR3 has 15 amino acids. CDR3 sequence: CASSPGGQGAGGYTF. The CDR3 coding sequence is TGCGCCAGCAGCCCAGGAGGACAGGGGGCGGGTGGCTACACCTTC.

With respect to this clonotype: A read error may account for a junction end that differs from germline. The CDR3: CASRTGRTNTRELFF. In DNA form, the CDR3 reads TGTGCCAGCAGGACGGGACGGACGAACACCCGGGAGCTGTTTTTT. The J gene is TRBJ2-2, the V gene TRBV28; D could derive from TRBD1 or TRBD2 (5 bases each). CDR3 length equals 15 residues. CDR1 is MDHEN, CDR2 SYDVKM, per germline. The full variable domain, rest sourced from reference TRBV28 and TRBJ2-2, is DVKVTQSSRYLVKRTGEKVFLECVQDMDHENMFWYRQDPGLGLRLIYFSYDVKMKEKGDIPEGYSVSREKKERFSLILESASTNQTSMYLCASRTGRTNTRELFFGEGSRLTVL.

This clonotype was counted once. The genes are TRBV6-6 and TRBJ1-4; 9 bases line up with TRBD1. The CDR3 is 14 residues long. V was pared by 7 bases and J by 4 bases, with 4 bases of the junction left unmatched. The germline gives CDR1 MNHNY, CDR2 SVGAGI (reference sequence). CDR3 in amino acids: CASNWDRDNEKLFF. In DNA, the CDR3 is TGTGCCAGCAACTGGGACAGGGATAATGAAAAACTGTTTTTT.

The J gene is TRBJ2-7, the V gene TRBV11-2; the D gene is possibly TRBD2 (6 bases). The CDR3 is 13 residues long. CDR1 SGHAT and CDR2 FQNNGV come from the germline V gene. The CDR3 region has the DNA TGTACCAGCAGCTTGACGGACTATAACGAGCAGTACGTC. Amino acids: CTSSLTDYNEQYV.

The chain employs TRBV10-3 and TRBJ2-7; 8 bases map to TRBD2. V was clipped by 9 bases and J by 6 bases; unmatched bases: 7. CDR1 and CDR2 (germline): ENHRY, SYGVKD. The CDR3 contains 12 residues. The CDR3 bases are TGTGCCATGGGAGCGGGAGAGCGCGAGCAGTACTTC. This gives the protein CAMGAGEREQYF.

This clonotype was seen once. The germline gene is not matched at one end of the junction; a read error may be the cause. V is TRBV28 and J is TRBJ1-1; D unresolved. CDR1 and CDR2 from the germline V gene are MDHEN and SYDVKM. The CDR3 sequence is 12 residues long. CDR3 in DNA: TGTGCCAGCAGTTTAGGGGTGAGCGAAGTTTTCTTT. Amino acids: CASSLGVSEVFF.

Comment on this clonotype: A much larger clonotype is one base distant, so this may be a read error. The chain has TRBV6-6 and TRBJ2-7; D gene unclear. The CDR3 covers 12 residues. The ends were cut back, 7 bases at V and 2 bases at J, with 9 bases in the middle. Germline CDR1 MNHNY, CDR2 SVGAGI (reference sequence). The CDR3 DNA sequence: TGTGCCAGCAAAGGCGAAACCTACGAGCAGTACTTC. It encodes CASKGETYEQYF.

This clonotype showed up many times. This chain links TRBV5-6 with TRBJ1-5, with unresolved D. The V and J ends lost 4 bases and 6 bases respectively, with 11 bases between them. Germline CDR1 is SGHDT and CDR2 is YYEEEE. This CDR3 is built from 13 residues. CDR3 protein: CASSMHRAQPQHF. CDR3 nucleotide sequence: TGTGCCAGCAGCATGCATCGGGCTCAGCCCCAGCATTTT.

This clonotype has a single count. At one boundary the junction diverges from the germline segment, which might be a read error. The V and J genes are TRBV11-3 and TRBJ2-1, with D possibly matching TRBD1 (5 bases). This CDR3 contains 17 residues. CDR1 SGHNT and CDR2 YENEEA come from the germline V gene. This chain's CDR3 is CASSLGVQGRAYNEHCF. CDR3 DNA: TGTGCCAGCAGCTTAGGGGTCCAGGGAAGGGCCTACAATGAGCACTGCTTC.

In its sample, this clonotype was seen a few times. Just one base apart from a much larger clone, this may be a read error. The V and J genes are TRBV20-1 and TRBJ2-5, with D hard to call. V was pared by 6 bases and J by 5 bases, with 10 bases between. CDR1 is DFQATT, CDR2 SNEGSKA, per germline (reference sequence). This CDR3 is 11 amino acids long. The CDR3 is CSALRGETQYF. The CDR3 region has the DNA TGCAGTGCCCTCCGTGGGGAGACCCAGTACTTC.

Of note for this clonotype: This could be a read error, since a much larger clone is one nucleotide away. The CDR3 does not end in the conserved phenylalanine or tryptophan, so this is likely a read error. V is TRBV12-3 or TRBV12-4 and J is TRBJ2-1; TRBD2 matches at 9 bases. Germline trimming cut 5 bases from V and 5 bases from J; bases unmatched to any gene: 10. This CDR3 is built from 16 residues. CDR3 nucleotide sequence: TGTGCCAGCAGTACTAATAGCGGGAGAGGCGACAATGAGCAGTTCATC. Its protein product is CASSTNSGRGDNEQFI.

Notes on this clonotype: A much larger clone sits a single nucleotide away, making a read error possible. The chain has TRBV12-3 or TRBV12-4 and TRBJ2-1, with 10 bases aligning to TRBD2. CDR3 length equals 15 residues. CDR3 amino acids: CASRRTSGGNNEHFF. CDR3 nucleotides: TGTGCCAGCAGGAGGACTAGCGGAGGGAACAATGAGCACTTCTTC.

This chain connects TRBV12-3 or TRBV12-4 to TRBJ1-1; D is perhaps TRBD1 (6 bases). This CDR3 is 14 amino acids long. Trimming took off 2 bases at V and 12 bases at J, with 19 bases between the two ends. CDR3 sequence reads: CASSLRDNNTETFF. DNA for the CDR3: TGTGCCAGCAGTTTACGGGACAACAACACCGAAACTTTCTTT.

Worth noting for this clonotype: At one end the junction does not follow the germline gene, possibly because of a read error. V gene TRBV12-3 or TRBV12-4 combines with J gene TRBJ2-3; 9 bases are a match to TRBD2. The CDR3 loop spans 15 amino acids. CDR3: CTSSLALAGTDTQYF. As DNA, the CDR3 is TGTACCAGCAGTTTAGCGCTAGCGGGGACAGATACGCAGTATTTT.

This clonotype was found many times. The rearrangement joins TRBV20-1 to TRBJ1-1; perhaps TRBD1 as D (5 bases). The germline CDR1 and CDR2 sequences are DFQATT and SNEGSKA (reference sequence). V lost 0 bases and J lost 6, with 17 bases in between. There are 15 residues in the CDR3. CDR3 protein: CSARETARRGSEAFF. The CDR3 nucleotides are TGCAGTGCTAGAGAAACCGCCCGCCGGGGGTCTGAAGCTTTCTTT.

In regard to this clonotype: A single base separates this from a much larger clone, so it may be a read error. J is TRBJ2-5 and V is TRBV4-1; no reliable D call. The CDR3 runs to 13 residues. Trimming took off 6 bases at V and 4 bases at J, with 12 bases between the two ends. The germline V gene encodes CDR1 MGHRA and CDR2 YSYEKL. The CDR3 region has the DNA TGCGCCAGCAGACTGGGAACGGGAGAGACCCAGTACTTC. Translated: CASRLGTGETQYF.